This entry concerns a single TCR beta chain. The target of this receptor is not known. Per-base qualities were not stored, and no clone one base away is much larger. CDR1 MRHNA and CDR2 SNTAGT are derived from the germline V gene. V is pruned by 6 bases and J by 1 base, leaving 2 bases of the junction without a gene match. CDR3 length: 14 amino acids, cysteine to phenylalanine. Only the CDR3 DNA is retained, 42 bases long and in frame from the first base. This sample is part of a study of radiation and T cells in renal cell carcinoma (dated by TCRdb to 2020 to 2022). About the study as a whole: Samples were obtained from a clinical trial, in which 15 Gy stereotactic body radiation therapy was delivered to primary renal cell carcinomas and nephrectomy was performed 4 weeks later. In total, roughly 52 samples, comprising 26 tumors and approximately 27 peripheral blood samples, were subjected to TCR beta sequencing. A total of roughly 3,900,000 unique CDR3 nucleotide sequences, encoding 2.5 million to 3 million unique CDR3 amino acid sequences, were found across all 50 or so samples. The paper's findings and limits, for the study overall: Changes in the blood repertoire were not tracked past 4 weeks after treatment. In blood, the top tumor clonotypes increased from baseline to 2 weeks after radiation and then shrank by 4 weeks, which suggests a temporary expansion of tumor-resident clones. The single-armed trial design could not address effects of radiation dose or scheduling on the TCR repertoire. Because pretreatment tumor biopsies were not available, the study could not determine whether clonotypes were already present within the tumor at baseline.

Sample time point, as interpreted from the label and publication: blood 2 weeks post-SBRT. Reading the label with the study, this specimen's treatment or condition is: 15 Gy SBRT to primary tumor, nephrectomy 4 weeks later. To track tumor-enriched clonotypes, serial peripheral blood was sampled from radiation-treated patients at baseline and at 2 weeks and 4 weeks after SBRT. Every patient's renal cell carcinoma showed clear cell pathology. The QIAamp DNA Blood Mini Kit (Qiagen) was used to prepare genomic DNA for TCR sequencing. The analyses included only samples that passed all quality control checks. TCR beta libraries were generated from genomic DNA with the immunoSEQ kit, following the manufacturer's recommendations. To prepare the libraries, a first multiplex PCR with proprietary primers was run, followed by a second PCR that added unique barcodes, and a bead cleanup was done after each round. A kit-provided positive control reaction and a negative control reaction were included in every sample batch. The final libraries were assessed on an Agilent 4200 TapeStation D1000 ScreenTape, pooled by volume, and quantified by qPCR. An Illumina NextSeq500 fitted with a MidOutput 150-cycle cartridge performed the sequencing, running 156 Read1 cycles and 15 Index1 cycles with the kit's custom primers. The pooled library was loaded at around 1 pM, and roughly 20% PhiX control was spiked in. In the source study's methods: The vendor-processed data were analyzed in R, and a clonotype was defined as all T cells that share the same CDR3 nucleotide sequence. For clone abundance analyses, frequencies were normalized to the 10,000 most abundant clones per sample. Public T cell clones, which averaged fewer than five per sample, were excluded before analysis. Tumor-enriched and baseline blood-enriched clonotypes were defined by at least a 32-fold difference in abundance between compartments. A beta-binomial differential abundance model was used to identify clonotypes that were expanded or contracted between blood time points. The Baroni-Urbani and Buser coefficient was used to measure tumor-blood repertoire similarity, and groups were compared with two-tailed Wilcoxon tests in R. Here the immuneACCESS table is served through TCRdb, limited to in-frame sequences with V and J called. Missing clones are a known gap in these copies; in checked studies unresolved V genes cover under half, and the rest lacks a known reason. V and J calls and clone size follow that table, whereas D and trimming were derived from the DNA. Counted in this sample were under 150,000 clones; approximately 80% of them appeared once. Approximately 2% of the sample is held by the ten biggest clonotypes.

This clonotype originated in a woman aged 60-70 years with renal cell carcinoma. Specimen: blood, collected from a patient whose treatment included radiotherapy and nephrectomy. This chain joins TRBV6-4 to TRBJ2-2; 7 bases in the middle match TRBD1. The CDR3 reads CASSWDRNTGELFF. The DNA sequence is given as TGTGCCAGCAGCTGGGACAGGAACACCGGGGAGCTGTTTTTT.